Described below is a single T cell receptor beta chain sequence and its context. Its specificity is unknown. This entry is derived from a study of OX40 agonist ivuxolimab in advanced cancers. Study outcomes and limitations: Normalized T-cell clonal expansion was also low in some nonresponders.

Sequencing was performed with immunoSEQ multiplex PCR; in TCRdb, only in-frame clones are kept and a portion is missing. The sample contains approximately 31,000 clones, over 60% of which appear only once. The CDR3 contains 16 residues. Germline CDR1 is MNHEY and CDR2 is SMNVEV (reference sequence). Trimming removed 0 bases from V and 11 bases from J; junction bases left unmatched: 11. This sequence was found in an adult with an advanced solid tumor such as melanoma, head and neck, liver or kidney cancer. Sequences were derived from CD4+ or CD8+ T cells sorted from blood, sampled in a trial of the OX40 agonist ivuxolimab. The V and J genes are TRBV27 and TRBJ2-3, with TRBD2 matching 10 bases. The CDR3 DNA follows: TGTGCCAGCAGTTTATCTGGGACTAGCGCTCGGTCTAAGCAGTATTTT. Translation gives CASSLSGTSARSKQYF.